Described below is a single T cell receptor (beta chain) sequence and its context. What it recognizes is unknown. This record comes from a study of regulatory T cells in long-lasting Graves disease. Study findings and constraints: Lower TCR diversity characterized persistent Graves' patients relative to newly diagnosed patients. Persistent disease favored TRBV28, TRBJ1-2 and TRBJ2-5.

CDR1 and CDR2 (germline): KGHDR, SFDVKD. The length of the CDR3 is 13 residues. J was trimmed by 13 bases and V by 5 bases; bases with no gene match: 10. iRepertoire HTBI primers and Arm-PCR of CDR3 regions built TCR beta libraries. Using its own MiXCR run on the multiplex PCR reads, TCRdb lists one record per CDR3 protein. The table records a few hundred thousand distinct CDR3 sequences, approximately 15% of them present only once. Time point reported: newly diagnosed GD, antithyroid drugs for less than 3 months. RNA isolated from PBMCs was used to make the TCR library. This same sample was also part of a study on T cells in Graves' hyperthyroidism and ophthalmopathy. This second study says: Stable hyperthyroidism and ophthalmopathy were separated using 13 V-J signatures.

This receptor was taken from a man aged 40-50 years with Graves disease. The chain carries TRBV24-1 and TRBJ2-1, with TRBD2 matching over 7 bases. The input for sequencing was peripheral blood mononuclear cells (PBMCs), taken at new diagnosis, from a patient treated with antithyroid drugs. The CDR3 spells CATSAAGPGDQFF. CDR3 DNA: TGTGCCACCAGTGCAGCGGGACCGGGGGATCAGTTCTTC.